The rows below give T cell receptor beta chains drawn from one sample of a study of PD-L1 blockade in urothelial cancer. Using immunoSEQ multiplex PCR, the repertoire was profiled, and TCRdb retains in-frame clones only, with some absent. The table lists 35,000 or so clones, just over 35% of them singletons. Specimen: tumor tissue, collected before atezolizumab (anti-PD-L1) treatment. Receptors originate from a man between 60 and 75 years old with urothelial cancer. Both conserved end residues are part of each CDR3. A D gene is named only where the DNA matches it firmly. Not every row has a clone size; where given, it reads once, few, many or a size class.

V gene	J gene	clone size	D gene	CDR3 DNA	CDR3 protein
TRBV23-1	TRBJ1-1	.	.	TGCGCCAGCAGCTTGTCATGGGGCACTGAAGCTTTCTTT	CASSLSWGTEAFF
TRBV4-1	TRBJ1-3	few	.	TGCGCCAGCAGCCACCCGTACAGTGACTCTGGAAACACCATATATTTT	CASSHPYSDSGNTIYF
TRBV6-8	TRBJ1-2	few	.	TGTGCCAGCCGCAGGGATAACTATGGCTACACCTTC	CASRRDNYGYTF
TRBV19	TRBJ2-5	.	.	TGTGCCAGTCAGGTCGGGCCGTACCAAGAGACCCAGTACTTC	CASQVGPYQETQYF
TRBV19	TRBJ2-6	few	.	TGTGCCAGTAGTATATGGGGAGCTGGGGCCAACGTCCTGACTTTC	CASSIWGAGANVLTF
TRBV25-1	TRBJ1-4	.	TRBD1	TGTGCCAGCAGTCCACATCTGGGACAGAATAATGAAAAGCTGTTTTTT	CASSPHLGQNNEKLFF
TRBV19	TRBJ1-5	.	TRBD1	TGTGCCAGTAGTCCCGGGGACAGGGCTCAGCCCCAGCATTTT	CASSPGDRAQPQHF
TRBV18	TRBJ2-7	.	.	TGTGCCAGCTCACCACCGGGCAGCTCCTACGAGCAGTACTTC	CASSPPGSSYEQYF
TRBV19	TRBJ1-5	.	TRBD1	TGTGCCAGTAGTATGATAGGAGGGGGCAGGGATCAGCCCCAGCATTTT	CASSMIGGGRDQPQHF
TRBV6-8	TRBJ1-1	.	.	TGTGCCAGCAGTTACTCCGGGACATCCGGAGGCTCTGAAGCTTTCTTT	CASSYSGTSGGSEAFF
TRBV6-8	TRBJ2-5	.	TRBD1	TGTGCCAGCAGCAGACAGGGGAAAGAGACCCAGTACTTC	CASSRQGKETQYF
TRBV18	TRBJ1-1	.	TRBD1	TGTGCCAGCTCACTACAGGGGGCGTGGAATGAAGCTTTCTTT	CASSLQGAWNEAFF
TRBV7-4	TRBJ2-3	few	.	TGTGCCAGCCTGGGGGGACTGCTTGAACTCACAGATACGCAGTATTTT	CASLGGLLELTDTQYF
TRBV6-8	TRBJ1-1	.	.	TGTGCCAGCAGTTTTATCGTGAACACTGAAGCTTTCTTT	CASSFIVNTEAFF
TRBV11-3	TRBJ1-3	few	.	TGTGCCAGCAGCCGAGGACAGATCTCTGGAAACACCATATATTTT	CASSRGQISGNTIYF
TRBV7-5	TRBJ2-2	.	.	TGTGCCAGCAGCTCCGCAGGGGGCCGGACCGGGGAGCTGTTTTTT	CASSSAGGRTGELFF
TRBV19	TRBJ2-7	.	TRBD2	TGTGCCAGTAGTGTATCCACTAGCGGGAGCGGCTACGAGCAGTACTTC	CASSVSTSGSGYEQYF
TRBV19	TRBJ1-5	few	TRBD1	TGTGCCAGCAGGGACAGGGGCCAGCCCCAGCATTTT	CASRDRGQPQHF
TRBV14	TRBJ1-1	.	.	TGTGCCAGCAGCCAAGGATATGGGGGTGCTTTCTTT	CASSQGYGGAFF
TRBV15	TRBJ2-5	once	TRBD2	TGTGCCACCAGCAGAGATCTCGACGGCGGGGGTGGCCAGTACTTC	CATSRDLDGGGGQYF
TRBV28	TRBJ2-7	.	.	TGTGCCAGCAGTTTGGTGGGGGTAGGCGAGCAGTACTTC	CASSLVGVGEQYF
TRBV6-8	TRBJ1-2	many	.	TGTGCCAGCAGCTTTGGTGTTTCTTTGAACTATGGCTACACCTTC	CASSFGVSLNYGYTF
TRBV1	TRBJ2-7	many	.	TGCACCAGCAGTCAACCTCGACTCGACTACGAGCAGTACTTC	CTSSQPRLDYEQYF
TRBV6-4	TRBJ1-4	many	TRBD1	TGTGCCAGCAGTGTACAACAGGGGTCGGGCGAAAAACTGTTTTTT	CASSVQQGSGEKLFF
TRBV10-1	TRBJ2-3	.	.	TGCGCCAGCAGTGAGTCGCGGGAATTCGCGTTAGATACGCAGTATTTT	CASSESREFALDTQYF
TRBV11-3	TRBJ2-1	few	.	TGTGCCAGCAGCCCGCCGTGGCTAGCCAATGAGCAGTTCTTC	CASSPPWLANEQFF
TRBV23-1	TRBJ1-2	.	.	TGCGCCAGCAGCTACGGGACACTGACAGATGGCTACACCTTC	CASSYGTLTDGYTF
TRBV5-1	TRBJ2-1	.	.	TGCGCCAGCAGCTTGTTAGGGGCGGGGCGGAATGAGCAGTTCTTC	CASSLLGAGRNEQFF
TRBV30	TRBJ1-2	.	.	TGTGCCTCCCCGTGGGGGAGGAGTAGCTATGGCTACACCTTC	CASPWGRSSYGYTF
TRBV2	TRBJ2-7	.	TRBD1	TGTGCCAGCAGAGGACAGGGAGTAAGCTACGAGCAGTACTTC	CASRGQGVSYEQYF
TRBV7-1	TRBJ1-3	.	TRBD1	TGTGCCAGCAGCGGGTCGGGACAGGGATCTGGAAACACCATATATTTT	CASSGSGQGSGNTIYF
TRBV30	TRBJ1-3	few	.	TGTGCCTGGAGTGTGAGCTTCACAGGAAACACCATATATTTT	CAWSVSFTGNTIYF
TRBV18	TRBJ2-2	.	.	TGTGCCAGCTCACCACCCCGGACAAACGCCGGGGAGCTGTTTTTT	CASSPPRTNAGELFF
TRBV6-8	TRBJ2-7	few	TRBD2	TGTGCCAGCAGAGGCCACGGGGGGGCCAACCCCTACGAGCAGTACTTC	CASRGHGGANPYEQYF
TRBV5-1	TRBJ2-7	.	.	TGCGCCAGCAGAAGTGATCCGGCAAGCTCCTACGAGCAGTACTTC	CASRSDPASSYEQYF
TRBV1	TRBJ2-6	few	.	TGCGCCAGCAGCAAAGGACAGGAACTCTCTGGGGCCAACGTCCTGACTTTC	CASSKGQELSGANVLTF
TRBV5-1	TRBJ2-7	.	.	TGCGCCAGCAGTTCTCAGGTGAGCTCCTACGAGCAGTACTTC	CASSSQVSSYEQYF
TRBV11-3	TRBJ2-3	.	TRBD1	TGTGCCAGCAGCTTAGTGAGGGGGCGGATTGGCACAGATACGCAGTATTTT	CASSLVRGRIGTDTQYF
TRBV29-1	TRBJ1-1	.	.	TGCAGCGTTGGAGGTGGGAGCACTGAAGCTTTCTTT	CSVGGGSTEAFF
TRBV6-8	TRBJ2-2	many	.	TGTGCCAGCAGTCTTGGGGGGGCCGCGAACACCGGGGAGCTGTTTTTT	CASSLGGAANTGELFF
TRBV11-3	TRBJ2-1	.	.	TGTGCCAGCAGCTTAGAGGGAAGGAACTCCTACAATGAGCAGTTCTTC	CASSLEGRNSYNEQFF
TRBV9	TRBJ1-3	.	.	TGTGCCAGCAGCGTAGGGGACGACGGAAACACCATATATTTT	CASSVGDDGNTIYF
TRBV6-8	TRBJ2-4	few	.	TGTGCCAGCAGTGCAGCCAATACTAAGGACGGTTACATTCAGTACTTC	CASSAANTKDGYIQYF
TRBV9	TRBJ2-1	.	.	TGTGCCAGCAGCAGCATAACAGGGCCGGCTGAGCAGTTCTTC	CASSSITGPAEQFF
TRBV30	TRBJ1-1	.	.	TGTGCCTGGAGTCCCTCTTTGAACACTGAAGCTTTCTTT	CAWSPSLNTEAFF
TRBV6-8	TRBJ1-1	many	TRBD1	TGTGCCATTAACGAGGGGGCGCACACTGAAGCTTTCTTT	CAINEGAHTEAFF
TRBV2	TRBJ2-7	.	.	TGTGCCAGCAGTTTAGTCGCAGGGCACGAGCAGTACTTC	CASSLVAGHEQYF
TRBV25-1	TRBJ2-7	.	TRBD2	TGTGCCAGCAGTGTAACGGGAGGCAGTACCTACGAGCAGTACTTC	CASSVTGGSTYEQYF
TRBV29-1	TRBJ2-4	.	.	TGCAGCGTTGAACCGGGGGCGGGAGACATTCAGTACTTC	CSVEPGAGDIQYF
TRBV18	TRBJ2-7	.	TRBD1	TGTGCCAGCTCAGCGGACAGGGTGAGGGAGCAGTACTTC	CASSADRVREQYF
TRBV28	TRBJ2-5	.	.	TGTGCCAGCAGTCAGGCGCGGGAGACCCAGTACTTC	CASSQARETQYF
TRBV5-1	TRBJ2-1	.	TRBD2	TGCGCCAGCAGCCAAGCAAGCGGGAGCATGGATGAGCAGTTCTTC	CASSQASGSMDEQFF
TRBV23-1	TRBJ2-1	.	.	TGCGCCAGCAGCCAAGAGCGCGGTGGCCATGAGCAGTTCTTC	CASSQERGGHEQFF
TRBV15	TRBJ1-2	.	TRBD1	TGTGCCACCAGCAAAGACCCGGGACAGTCCATTATGAGTGGCTACACCTTC	CATSKDPGQSIMSGYTF
TRBV25-1	TRBJ1-2	few	.	TGTGCCAGCAGTCTTCCAGGGACCGGTTCTGCCCATGGCTACACCTTC	CASSLPGTGSAHGYTF